This T cell receptor (beta chain) was sequenced in a study of blood T cell repertoires in COVID-19. Study background: Collection of acute and convalescent COVID-19 samples took place in the United States, Italy and Spain. Nucleic acid was either cDNA or gDNA, and it came from T cells, B-cell-depleted T cells, or PBMCs.

Followed over time, Seattle patients had been enrolled while infection was active. Original processing methods: Reference gene primers were amplified, and this amplification served to estimate nucleated cell counts. Sequenced by immunoSEQ multiplex PCR; TCRdb stores in-frame clones only, minus some. D and trimming come from the DNA, and the V and J calls and clone size come from that table. The sample contains around 440,000 clones, around 89% of which appear only once. The CDR3 consists of 12 residues. Trimming left V 2 bases short and J 6 bases short, with 5 bases between. The germline V gene has CDR1 MNHNY and CDR2 SVGAGI (reference sequence).

This TCR was recovered from a woman in her 50s with COVID-19, enrolled during active disease. The sample taken for sequencing was peripheral blood. This chain joins TRBV6-6 and TRBJ2-1; D remains ambiguous. This CDR3 reads CASSYIFNEQFF. In DNA form, the CDR3 reads TGTGCCAGCAGTTACATCTTCAATGAGCAGTTCTTC.